This T cell receptor (beta chain) was obtained from a study of CD8 T cells in ankylosing spondylitis. TCRdb reprocessed the 5' RACE reads with MiXCR, giving one entry per CDR3 protein. The data contain 200,000 to 250,000 distinct CDR3 sequences, 9.5% to 12% of them singletons. V shed 3 bases, J shed 6 bases, and the junction held 8 bases outside the gene matches. From germline, CDR1 is SGHDT and CDR2 YYEEEE. The CDR3 totals 14 residues. The sequence was obtained from a male donor with ankylosing spondylitis or in good health (not recorded which). This chain uses TRBV5-6 with TRBJ2-5; 7 nucleotides match TRBD2. The sample taken for sequencing was blood, either unsorted or a sorted T cell fraction (not recorded which). As DNA, the CDR3 is TGTGCCAGCAGCTCGTGGACTAGTCGGCAGACCCAGTACTTC. Translation: CASSSWTSRQTQYF.